This T cell receptor beta chain was observed in a study of cytomegalovirus exposure and HLA in healthy donors. Broader study findings: Indistinguishable V segments, including TRBV6-2 and TRBV6-3, were excluded.

The germline CDR1 and CDR2 sequences are SGHNT and YYREEE (reference sequence). The CDR3 spans 15 residues. Trimming cost V 0 bases and J 7 bases; bases outside gene matches: 8. This clone was detected a few times. The antigen is not known. Primers: 60 Vbeta forward and 13 Jbeta reverse. The repertoire was sequenced with immunoSEQ multiplex PCR; TCRdb's copy has only in-frame clones and lacks some. The sample records fewer than 200,000 clones, roughly 80% being singletons. The TCR originated in a man aged 40-49 years in good health and CMV-seronegative. The sample was PBMCs. V usage is TRBV5-4 and J usage is TRBJ2-3; TRBD1 aligns across 7 bases. CDR3 nucleotides: TGTGCCAGCAGCTTGGATGTAGGGGGCGCAAATACGCAGTATTTT. Encoded protein: CASSLDVGGANTQYF.